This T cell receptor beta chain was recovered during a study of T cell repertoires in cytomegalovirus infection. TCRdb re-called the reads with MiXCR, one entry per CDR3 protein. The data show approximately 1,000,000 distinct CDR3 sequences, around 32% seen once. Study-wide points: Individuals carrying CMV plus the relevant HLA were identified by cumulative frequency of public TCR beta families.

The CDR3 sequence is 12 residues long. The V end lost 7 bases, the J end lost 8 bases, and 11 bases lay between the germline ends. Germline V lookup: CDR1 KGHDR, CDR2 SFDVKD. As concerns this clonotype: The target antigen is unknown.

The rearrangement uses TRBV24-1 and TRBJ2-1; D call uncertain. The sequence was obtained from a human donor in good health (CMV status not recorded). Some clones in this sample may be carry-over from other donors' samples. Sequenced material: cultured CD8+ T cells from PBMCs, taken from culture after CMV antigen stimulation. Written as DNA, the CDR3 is TGTGCCACCAGGGGCTTTAGGGATGAGCAGTTCTTC. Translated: CATRGFRDEQFF.